This TCR beta chain was recorded in a study of blood T cell repertoires in COVID-19. CDR1 and CDR2 from the germline V gene are MNHEY and SVGAGI. J was trimmed by 4 bases and V by 6 bases; bases with no gene match: 6. The CDR3 spans 15 residues. Profiled with immunoSEQ multiplex PCR; TCRdb holds only in-frame clones, not every one. Of around 210,000 clones detected, around four fifths appear once; the ten largest clones hold 0.95%. The receptor comes from a man between 60 and 75 years old with COVID-19, enrolled during active disease. Sequenced input: peripheral blood. V gene TRBV6-5 combines with J gene TRBJ2-5, with 12 bases fitting TRBD2. CDR3 residues: CASSRTSGNGETQYF. DNA of the CDR3: TGTGCCAGCAGCCGGACTAGCGGGAATGGAGAGACCCAGTACTTC.